The subject of this entry is one T cell receptor beta chain. What it recognizes is unknown. Oncomine TCR Beta short-read sequencing was applied to DNA from cultured CD4+ T cells. TCRdb reprocessed the PCR reads with MiXCR, giving one entry per CDR3 protein. The table has about 18,000 distinct CDR3 sequences, around 48% seen once. This specimen belongs to a study of vaccination and CD4 T cells after COVID-19. Study at large: Recovered patients in the cohort numbered six men and four women, two of them Hispanic.

The CDR3 runs 16 residues. CDR1 is MNHNS and CDR2 is SASEGT in the germline V gene. The trim removed 6 bases at V and 4 bases at J, leaving 14 bases unmatched. The time point is: late sampling 161 to 241 days after vaccination in three convalescent patients. Treatment denoted: roughly ten-day PBMC culture with coronavirus spike peptide pools or control peptides (ViraFEST assay). The positive PCR dates, which preceded the US Alpha, Beta and Delta variants, fell between March and December 2020. Study-level points and caveats: Median SARS-CoV-2-reactive clonotypes rose from roughly 22 to 38, not significantly.

The rearrangement uses TRBV6-1 and TRBJ2-7; 8 bases agree with TRBD2. The receptor was isolated from a human donor who had recovered from COVID-19. Here the sequenced sample was CD4+ T cells from blood, cultured in vitro, taken about 7 months after SARS-CoV-2 vaccination. CDR3 sequence (DNA): TGTGCCAGCAGCAAACTAGCGGCCGGCGGGAATTACGAGCAGTACTTC. Protein sequence: CASSKLAAGGNYEQYF.